This T cell receptor (beta chain) was recorded in a study of blood T cell repertoires in COVID-19. Overall study: The cDNA or gDNA used as material had been derived from T cells, B-cell-depleted T cells, or PBMCs.

The CDR3 is made up of 16 amino acids. V lost 3 bases to trimming and J lost 7 bases, with 20 bases between them. Looked up from germline, CDR1 is MGHDK and CDR2 is SYGVNS. Study processing details: For nucleated cells, counts were estimated from reference gene primer amplification. Sequenced by immunoSEQ multiplex PCR; TCRdb stores in-frame clones only, minus some. V and J calls plus clone size are reproduced from that table; the DNA served to infer D and trimming. The sample shows approximately 250,000 clones, approximately 89% of them seen only once. The source is a man aged 40-50 years with active or convalescent COVID-19. The chain carries TRBV25-1 and TRBJ2-3; D may be TRBD2 (5 bases). Sample: peripheral blood. CDR3 residues: CASSEGFSSGGNTQYF. The CDR3 nucleotides read TGTGCCAGCAGTGAGGGCTTTTCGAGCGGTGGTAATACGCAGTATTTT.